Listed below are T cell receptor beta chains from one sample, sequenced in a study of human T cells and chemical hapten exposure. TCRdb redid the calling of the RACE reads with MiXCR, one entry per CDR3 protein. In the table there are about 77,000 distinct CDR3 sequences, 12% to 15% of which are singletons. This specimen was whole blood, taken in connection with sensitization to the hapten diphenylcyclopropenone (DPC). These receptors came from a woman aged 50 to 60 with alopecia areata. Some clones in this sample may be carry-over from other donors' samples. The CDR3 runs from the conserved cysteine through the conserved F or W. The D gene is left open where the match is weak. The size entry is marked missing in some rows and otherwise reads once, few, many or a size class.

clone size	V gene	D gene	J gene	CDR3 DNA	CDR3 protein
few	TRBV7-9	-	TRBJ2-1	TGTGCCAGCAGCTTAGATCGGGCTAGCGCCTACAATGAGCAGTTCTTC	CASSLDRASAYNEQFF
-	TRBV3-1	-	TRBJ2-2	TGTGCCAGCAGCAAGAGCGAGGGCACCGGGGAGCTGTTTTTT	CASSKSEGTGELFF
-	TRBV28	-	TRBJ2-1	TGTGCCAGCAGCCTCCCTCCTGACGGAAATGAGCAGTTCTTC	CASSLPPDGNEQFF
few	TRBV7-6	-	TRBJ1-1	TGTGCCAGCAGCTTATTCCCTCAGACTGAAGCTTTCTTT	CASSLFPQTEAFF
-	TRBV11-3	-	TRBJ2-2	TGTGCCAGCAGCTTAGAAGCGGCCGGGGAGCTGTTTTTT	CASSLEAAGELFF
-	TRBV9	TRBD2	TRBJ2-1	TGTGCCAGCAGCGTAGCTTACGGGGCTAGCGGGAGCTCCTACAATGAGCAGTTCTTC	CASSVAYGASGSSYNEQFF
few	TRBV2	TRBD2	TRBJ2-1	TGTGCCAGCAGTGGTAGGACTAGCGTACGATGGTTCTTC	CASSGRTSVRWFF
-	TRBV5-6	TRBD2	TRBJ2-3	TGTGCCAGCAGCTTTCTAGCGGGAGTATCAGATACGCAGTATTTT	CASSFLAGVSDTQYF
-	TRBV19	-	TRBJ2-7	TGTGCCAGTCAATACCTAGGAGGGAAGGGCTACGAGCAGTACTTC	CASQYLGGKGYEQYF
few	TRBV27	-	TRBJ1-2	TGTGCCAGCAGTCCCTCCCCGACAGGCTATGGCTACACCTTC	CASSPSPTGYGYTF
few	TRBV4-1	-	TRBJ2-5	TGCGCCAGCAGCCAAACCCAGACAGGGCGGGGACTGCAAGAGACCCAGTACTTC	CASSQTQTGRGLQETQYF
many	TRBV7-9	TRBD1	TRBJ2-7	TGTGCCAGCAGCGAAACCGGGACAGGGGGCGACGAGCAGTACTTC	CASSETGTGGDEQYF
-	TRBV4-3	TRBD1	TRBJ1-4	TGCGCCAGCAGCCAGGACAGGGTAAATGAAAAACTGTTTTTT	CASSQDRVNEKLFF
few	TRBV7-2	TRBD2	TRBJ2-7	TGTGCCAGCAGCTTGCCCTCTGGCGGGGGGATGAACGAGCAGTACTTC	CASSLPSGGGMNEQYF
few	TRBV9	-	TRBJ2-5	TGTGCCAGCAGCGATCCGAGTCGGACCCAGTACTTC	CASSDPSRTQYF
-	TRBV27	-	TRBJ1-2	TGTGCCAGCAGTTTATTTGCAGGAAACTATGGCTACACCTTC	CASSLFAGNYGYTF